Listed below are T cell receptor beta chains from one sample, sequenced in a study of CD8+ T cells in alopecia areata. Clones were read by immunoSEQ multiplex PCR, and TCRdb kept only the in-frame ones, dropping some. The sample consists of about 120,000 clones, around 60% of them appearing once. The sample was CD4+ T cells sorted from blood, taken at week 4, from a patient treated with tofacitinib. These receptors originate from a human donor with alopecia areata. Both conserved end residues are part of each CDR3. Fields, in order: CDR3 DNA, CDR3 protein, D gene, V gene, clone size, J gene, CDR3 length. The D gene is left open where the match is weak. The listing skips clone size in some rows; elsewhere it reads once, few, many or a size class.

CDR3 DNA: TGTGCCACCAGCAGAGATTTAGCATCCGGGGCCAACGTCCTGACTTTC
CDR3 protein: CATSRDLASGANVLTF
D gene: .
V gene: TRBV15
clone size: .
J gene: TRBJ2-6
CDR3 length: 16

CDR3 DNA: TGTGCCAGCAGCGGTCCGGGCAGGGACCACGAGCAGTACTTC
CDR3 protein: CASSGPGRDHEQYF
D gene: .
V gene: TRBV7-9
clone size: .
J gene: TRBJ2-7
CDR3 length: 14

CDR3 DNA: TGTGCCAGCAGCTCACGGAACGAGCAGTACTTC
CDR3 protein: CASSSRNEQYF
D gene: .
V gene: TRBV5-6
clone size: .
J gene: TRBJ2-7
CDR3 length: 11

CDR3 DNA: TGTGCCAGCAGCGTGATACCTGCCCCCACAGATACGCAGTATTTT
CDR3 protein: CASSVIPAPTDTQYF
D gene: .
V gene: TRBV9
clone size: .
J gene: TRBJ2-3
CDR3 length: 15

CDR3 DNA: TGCGCCAGCAGCTTGGATGCCAACAATGAGCAGTTCTTC
CDR3 protein: CASSLDANNEQFF
D gene: .
V gene: TRBV5-1
clone size: .
J gene: TRBJ2-1
CDR3 length: 13

CDR3 DNA: TGTGCCTGGATCCCCTTAGCGGGAGGGTCTGGAAATGAGCAGTTCTTC
CDR3 protein: CAWIPLAGGSGNEQFF
D gene: TRBD2
V gene: TRBV30
clone size: few
J gene: TRBJ2-1
CDR3 length: 16

CDR3 DNA: TGTGCCAGCAGCTATATCGGGACAGGGGTTCCAGATACGCAGTATTTT
CDR3 protein: CASSYIGTGVPDTQYF
D gene: TRBD1
V gene: TRBV9
clone size: .
J gene: TRBJ2-3
CDR3 length: 16

CDR3 DNA: TGTGCCAGCAGAAGATCGGGAGTGTGGAACACCGGGGAGCTGTTTTTT
CDR3 protein: CASRRSGVWNTGELFF
D gene: .
V gene: TRBV9
clone size: .
J gene: TRBJ2-2
CDR3 length: 16

CDR3 DNA: TGTGCCAGCAGCCCTCGAACGCGCTCGGGCGAGCAGTACTTC
CDR3 protein: CASSPRTRSGEQYF
D gene: .
V gene: TRBV14
clone size: .
J gene: TRBJ2-7
CDR3 length: 14

CDR3 DNA: TGTGCCAGCAGTTTAAGGCCCCGGGACAGGGGGAACAATGAGCAGTTCTTC
CDR3 protein: CASSLRPRDRGNNEQFF
D gene: TRBD1
V gene: TRBV27
clone size: .
J gene: TRBJ2-1
CDR3 length: 17

CDR3 DNA: TGTGCCTGGAGTGTGGGCCGGGACAGTGAGTCCTACGAGCAGTACTTC
CDR3 protein: CAWSVGRDSESYEQYF
D gene: TRBD1
V gene: TRBV30
clone size: .
J gene: TRBJ2-7
CDR3 length: 16

CDR3 DNA: TGTGCCAGCAGCCCCCGGACAGGGGGGGTCTACGAGCAGTACTTC
CDR3 protein: CASSPRTGGVYEQYF
D gene: TRBD1
V gene: TRBV7-2
clone size: .
J gene: TRBJ2-7
CDR3 length: 15

CDR3 DNA: TGTGCCAGCAGCGTACTAGCGGAGAGGACGGAGACCCAGTACTTC
CDR3 protein: CASSVLAERTETQYF
D gene: TRBD2
V gene: TRBV9
clone size: .
J gene: TRBJ2-5
CDR3 length: 15

CDR3 DNA: TGCAGCGTTGAACGCCTTACAGGGGCAACCGGGGAGCTGTTTTTT
CDR3 protein: CSVERLTGATGELFF
D gene: TRBD1
V gene: TRBV29-1
clone size: .
J gene: TRBJ2-2
CDR3 length: 15

CDR3 DNA: TGCAGCGTTGGGGGGACGGAGACCTACGAGCAGTACTTC
CDR3 protein: CSVGGTETYEQYF
D gene: .
V gene: TRBV29-1
clone size: .
J gene: TRBJ2-7
CDR3 length: 13

CDR3 DNA: TGCAGCGTCACCCCTAGGACAGGGGGCGCAATTGGGGAGCAGTACTTC
CDR3 protein: CSVTPRTGGAIGEQYF
D gene: TRBD1
V gene: TRBV29-1
clone size: .
J gene: TRBJ2-7
CDR3 length: 16

CDR3 DNA: TGTGCCAGTAGTATAACAGGGGCAGGCTCTGGGGCCAACGTCCTGACTTTC
CDR3 protein: CASSITGAGSGANVLTF
D gene: TRBD1
V gene: TRBV19
clone size: .
J gene: TRBJ2-6
CDR3 length: 17

CDR3 DNA: TGTGCCAGCAGGTCAGGAGAGTACGAGCAGTACTTC
CDR3 protein: CASRSGEYEQYF
D gene: .
V gene: TRBV2
clone size: .
J gene: TRBJ2-7
CDR3 length: 12

CDR3 DNA: TGTGCCAGCAGCCTACAGGGCTACCGCTACGAGCAGTACTTC
CDR3 protein: CASSLQGYRYEQYF
D gene: .
V gene: TRBV6-5
clone size: .
J gene: TRBJ2-7
CDR3 length: 14

CDR3 DNA: TGCAGCGTTGAAAACAAGGACTCCTACAATGAGCAGTTCTTC
CDR3 protein: CSVENKDSYNEQFF
D gene: .
V gene: TRBV29-1
clone size: .
J gene: TRBJ2-1
CDR3 length: 14

CDR3 DNA: TGTGCCTGGAGTCGGGGGGCCTACGAGCAGTACTTC
CDR3 protein: CAWSRGAYEQYF
D gene: TRBD2
V gene: TRBV30
clone size: .
J gene: TRBJ2-7
CDR3 length: 12

CDR3 DNA: TGTGCCATCAGTGAGTCCGGGGGGCCCTACGAGCAGTACTTC
CDR3 protein: CAISESGGPYEQYF
D gene: .
V gene: TRBV10-3
clone size: .
J gene: TRBJ2-7
CDR3 length: 14

CDR3 DNA: TGTGCCAGCAGTTTGGGCGTCTATGGCTACACCTTC
CDR3 protein: CASSLGVYGYTF
D gene: .
V gene: TRBV28
clone size: .
J gene: TRBJ1-2
CDR3 length: 12

CDR3 DNA: TGTGCCAGCGCCGGTCACAGGGGGCTTTATGGCTACACCTTC
CDR3 protein: CASAGHRGLYGYTF
D gene: TRBD1
V gene: TRBV2
clone size: few
J gene: TRBJ1-2
CDR3 length: 14

CDR3 DNA: TGCGCCAGCAGCTCGGACGGAAACTATGGCTACACCTTC
CDR3 protein: CASSSDGNYGYTF
D gene: .
V gene: TRBV5-1
clone size: .
J gene: TRBJ1-2
CDR3 length: 13

CDR3 DNA: TGCGCCAGCAGCCAATATGACTCGGGGACAGGGGGCACAGATACGCAGTATTTT
CDR3 protein: CASSQYDSGTGGTDTQYF
D gene: TRBD1
V gene: TRBV4-1
clone size: few
J gene: TRBJ2-3
CDR3 length: 18

CDR3 DNA: TGCGCCAGCAGCCAAGGGATTGCGTACGAGCAGTACTTC
CDR3 protein: CASSQGIAYEQYF
D gene: .
V gene: TRBV4-3
clone size: .
J gene: TRBJ2-7
CDR3 length: 13

CDR3 DNA: TGCAGCGTAGACAGTGGCAATGAGCAGTTCTTC
CDR3 protein: CSVDSGNEQFF
D gene: .
V gene: TRBV29-1
clone size: .
J gene: TRBJ2-1
CDR3 length: 11

CDR3 DNA: TGTGCCAGCAGCCAAGGGAGGACCCAAGAGACCCAGTACTTC
CDR3 protein: CASSQGRTQETQYF
D gene: .
V gene: TRBV7-2
clone size: few
J gene: TRBJ2-5
CDR3 length: 14

CDR3 DNA: TGTGCCAGCAGCTTGCAGAGCTATGGCTACACCTTC
CDR3 protein: CASSLQSYGYTF
D gene: .
V gene: TRBV5-6
clone size: .
J gene: TRBJ1-2
CDR3 length: 12

CDR3 DNA: TGTGCCAGCAGTCTCCGGGGGACTAGCGGGTACAATGAGCAGTTCTTC
CDR3 protein: CASSLRGTSGYNEQFF
D gene: TRBD2
V gene: TRBV9
clone size: .
J gene: TRBJ2-1
CDR3 length: 16

CDR3 DNA: TGTGCCAGCAGCGACCGGGACCTGCGAGAGGAGACCCAGTACTTC
CDR3 protein: CASSDRDLREETQYF
D gene: .
V gene: TRBV5-6
clone size: .
J gene: TRBJ2-5
CDR3 length: 15

CDR3 DNA: TGTGCCTGGAGTGTACCGTGGGGTGAGTCGAGGTACACTGAAGCTTTCTTT
CDR3 protein: CAWSVPWGESRYTEAFF
D gene: .
V gene: TRBV30
clone size: .
J gene: TRBJ1-1
CDR3 length: 17

CDR3 DNA: TGTGCCAGCAGTTTATACGGTCAAAGGGGAGAGACCCAGTACTTC
CDR3 protein: CASSLYGQRGETQYF
D gene: .
V gene: TRBV28
clone size: .
J gene: TRBJ2-5
CDR3 length: 15

CDR3 DNA: TGTGCCAGCTCACCTTTCGTGGGGCGGGATGAGCAGTTCTTC
CDR3 protein: CASSPFVGRDEQFF
D gene: .
V gene: TRBV18
clone size: .
J gene: TRBJ2-1
CDR3 length: 14

CDR3 DNA: TGTGCCAGCAGCTTCACAGGGGCATCTAATGAAAAACTGTTTTTT
CDR3 protein: CASSFTGASNEKLFF
D gene: TRBD1
V gene: TRBV7-9
clone size: .
J gene: TRBJ1-4
CDR3 length: 15

CDR3 DNA: TGTGCCATCATTGGAGGACAGGGTTCCTATGGCTACACCTTC
CDR3 protein: CAIIGGQGSYGYTF
D gene: TRBD1
V gene: TRBV10-3
clone size: .
J gene: TRBJ1-2
CDR3 length: 14

CDR3 DNA: TGTGCCAGCAGCCAATCCCAAGAGACCCAGTACTTC
CDR3 protein: CASSQSQETQYF
D gene: .
V gene: TRBV5-4
clone size: .
J gene: TRBJ2-5
CDR3 length: 12

CDR3 DNA: TGTGCCAGCAACAAGGGGAACTATGGCTACACCTTC
CDR3 protein: CASNKGNYGYTF
D gene: .
V gene: TRBV28
clone size: .
J gene: TRBJ1-2
CDR3 length: 12

CDR3 DNA: TGCGCCAGCAGCTTGGGACAGGATAGTCAAGAGACCCAGTACTTC
CDR3 protein: CASSLGQDSQETQYF
D gene: .
V gene: TRBV5-1
clone size: .
J gene: TRBJ2-5
CDR3 length: 15

CDR3 DNA: TGTGCCAGCAGCGATGGACAGGGGCGGGACATTCAGTACTTC
CDR3 protein: CASSDGQGRDIQYF
D gene: TRBD1
V gene: TRBV5-4
clone size: few
J gene: TRBJ2-4
CDR3 length: 14